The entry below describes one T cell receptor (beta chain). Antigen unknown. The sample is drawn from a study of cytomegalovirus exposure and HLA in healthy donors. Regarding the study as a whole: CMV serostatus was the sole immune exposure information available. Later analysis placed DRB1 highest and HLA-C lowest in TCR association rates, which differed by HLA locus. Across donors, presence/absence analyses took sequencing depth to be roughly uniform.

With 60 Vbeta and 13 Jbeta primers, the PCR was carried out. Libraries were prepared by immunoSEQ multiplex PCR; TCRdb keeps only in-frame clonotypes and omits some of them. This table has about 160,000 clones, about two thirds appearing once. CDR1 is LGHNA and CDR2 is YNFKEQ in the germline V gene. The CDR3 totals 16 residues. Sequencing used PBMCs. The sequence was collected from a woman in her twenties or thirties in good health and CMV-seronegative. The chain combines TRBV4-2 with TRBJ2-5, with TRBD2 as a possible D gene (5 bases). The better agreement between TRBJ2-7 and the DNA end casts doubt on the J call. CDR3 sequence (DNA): TGTGCCAGCAGCCCCCTTGGGTTCCTAGCATCCTACGAGCAGTACTTC. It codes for CASSPLGFLASYEQYF.